Following are 6 T cell receptor beta chains from one sample sequenced in a study of T cell responses to AZD1222 COVID-19 vaccine. Here immunoSEQ multiplex PCR was the method, and the copy in TCRdb shows in-frame clones only, minus some. This table holds around 160,000 clones, 85% to 95% found once. Here the sequenced sample was peripheral blood, taken on day 0 of AZD1222 vaccination. The receptors shown here come from an adult in good health.

The chain joins TRBV5-1 to TRBJ1-4; D not resolved. V lost 4 bases and J 0 bases, leaving 13 bases between the germline ends. The CDR3 spans 16 residues. Germline CDR1 reads SGHRS; CDR2 reads YFSETQ. The CDR3 protein is CASSRLPGTTNEKLFF. CDR3 DNA sequence: TGCGCCAGCAGCAGGTTACCGGGTACAACTAATGAAAAACTGTTTTTT.

Here the CDR3 reads CASSEGLAGRTQYF. DNA of the CDR3: TGTGCCAGCAGTGAAGGGCTAGCGGGACGTACGCAGTATTTT. The chain is built from TRBV6-1 and TRBJ2-3; 9 bases fit TRBD2. With V trimmed by 1 base and J by 8 bases, 4 bases remained unmatched. Looked up from germline, CDR1 is MNHNS and CDR2 is SASEGT. The CDR3 has 14 residues.

This chain connects TRBV12-5 to TRBJ2-3, with 7 bases identical to TRBD2. Trimming removed 0 bases from V and 4 bases from J; junction bases left unmatched: 7. In germline, CDR1 is LGHNT, CDR2 FRNRAP. The CDR3 spans 16 residues. DNA of the CDR3: TGTGCTAGTGGTTTGGTAGTGGCGGGAGACGCAGATACGCAGTATTTT. This translates into CASGLVVAGDADTQYF. The whole variable domain, filled in from reference TRBV12-5 and TRBJ2-3, reads DARVTQTPRHKVTEMGQEVTMRCQPILGHNTVFWYRQTMMQGLELLAYFRNRAPLDDSGMPKDRFSAEMPDATLATLKIQPSEPRDSAVYFCASGLVVAGDADTQYFGPGTRLTVL.

The chain has TRBV7-9 and TRBJ1-3; possibly TRBD1 for D (5 bases). Trimming removed 5 bases at V and 3 bases at J, with 17 bases between. The CDR3 has 16 residues. Germline assignment: CDR1 SEHNR and CDR2 FQNEAQ (reference sequence). The CDR3 reads CASSPNWGGSGNTIYF. The CDR3 bases are TGTGCCAGCAGCCCCAATTGGGGGGGAAGTGGAAACACCATATATTTT.

V and J are TRBV18 and TRBJ1-1; no definite D call. Germline loops: CDR1 KGHSH, CDR2 LQKENI. V gave up 3 bases and J gave up 1 base, with 15 bases separating them. The CDR3 is 16 amino acids. CDR3 DNA sequence: TGTGCCAGCTCACCCCCCCCGGGAACGGGGAACACTGAAGCTTTCTTT. Protein sequence: CASSPPPGTGNTEAFF. Full variable domain (outside the CDR3, taken from reference TRBV18 and TRBJ1-1): NAGVMQNPRHLVRRRGQEARLRCSPMKGHSHVYWYRQLPEEGLKFMVYLQKENIIDESGMPKERFSAEFPKEGPSILRIQQVVRGDSAAYFCASSPPPGTGNTEAFFGQGTRLTVV.

The chain joins TRBV29-1 to TRBJ2-1; 9 bases align to TRBD2. J lost 4 bases, V lost 6 bases, and 4 bases had no gene match. CDR1 and CDR2 (germline): SQVTM, ANQGSEA. There are 13 residues in the CDR3. The CDR3: CSVASGKYNEQFF. CDR3 in DNA: TGCAGCGTAGCTAGCGGGAAATACAATGAGCAGTTCTTC.